This T cell receptor beta chain is from a study of T cell responses to AZD1222 COVID-19 vaccine. Study results and caveats: Donor demographics were predominantly white British with a female majority; clonal diversity may be underestimated. Vaccination with two AZD1222 doses was followed by a rise in Spike-specific TCR breadth and depth. Across spike, vaccine-associated CD4 TCRs were found, dominant at 160-218 and 743-854.

Points on this clone: Its specificity is not known.

Data came from immunoSEQ multiplex PCR; TCRdb stores just in-frame clones and leaves some out. The data show about 150,000 clones, around 88% seen once. Sample: peripheral blood, taken on day 0 of MenACWY control vaccination. The sequence came from an adult in good health.

This CDR3 reads CASSLGGTPPYEQYF. CDR3 DNA sequence: TGTGCCAGCAGCTTAGGGGGGACACCTCCCTACGAGCAGTACTTC. This rearrangement joins TRBV7-2 to TRBJ2-7, with D possibly TRBD1 on 6 matching bases. The V and J ends lost 1 base and 2 bases respectively, with 12 bases between them. CDR1 is SGHTA and CDR2 is FQGNSA in the germline V gene. The CDR3 runs to 15 residues.